Presented here are 9 T cell receptor beta chains from one specimen sequenced in a study of T cell repertoires in cytomegalovirus infection. TCRdb redid the calling of the reads with MiXCR, one entry per CDR3 protein. The top ten clones hold approximately 13% of a sample with fewer than 550,000 distinct CDR3 sequences, around 27% of them seen once. Material for sequencing was PBMCs. These receptors were taken from a human donor in good health (CMV status not recorded). Some clones in this sample may be carry-over from other donors' samples.

This sequence joins TRBV28 and TRBJ2-7, with 8 bases aligning to TRBD1. With 6 bases clipped from V and 1 base from J, the junction kept 8 bases outside the gene matches. The CDR3 loop spans 15 amino acids. Germline V CDR1 and CDR2: MDHEN, SYDVKM. The CDR3 loop reads CASSRGQAGSYEQYF. CDR3 coding DNA: TGTGCCAGCAGCCGGGGACAGGCTGGTTCCTACGAGCAGTACTTC.

This clonotype was seen repeatedly, ten times or more. V gene TRBV7-2 combines with J gene TRBJ2-6, with D possibly being TRBD1 or TRBD2 (5 bases each). The germline V gene has CDR1 SGHTA and CDR2 FQGNSA. Trimming shortened V by 3 bases and J by 4 bases, and 19 bases separated the two germline ends. This CDR3 contains 18 residues. In DNA, the CDR3 is TGTGCCAGCAGCTTCGGAATCCAACGAGGGACGGGGGCCAACGTCCTGACTTTC. It codes for CASSFGIQRGTGANVLTF.

This rearrangement joins TRBV4-3 to TRBJ1-5; no clear D. Germline assignment: CDR1 LGHNA and CDR2 YSLEER. V dropped 1 base and J dropped 6 bases, with 10 bases sitting between them. The CDR3 loop spans 14 amino acids. CDR3: CASSQGEEFQPQHF. In DNA form, the CDR3 reads TGCGCCAGCAGCCAAGGTGAGGAGTTTCAGCCCCAGCATTTT.

This clonotype showed up just a few times. The chain is built from TRBV10-3 and TRBJ2-5; TRBD2 matches at 10 bases. J lost 4 bases, V lost 3 bases, and 11 bases had no gene match. Germline-derived CDR1 and CDR2 are ENHRY and SYGVKD. The length of the CDR3 is 17 residues. CDR3 region: CAISDPSGSGGVETQYF. As DNA, the CDR3 is TGTGCCATCAGTGATCCTAGCGGGAGTGGGGGTGTAGAGACCCAGTACTTC.

There are a few counts of this clonotype. V usage is TRBV2 and J usage is TRBJ1-5; no clear D. Trimming removed 3 bases at V and 6 bases at J, with 9 bases between. The CDR3 spans 13 residues. The germline gives CDR1 SNHLY, CDR2 FYNNEI. This CDR3 reads CASSEVGVQPQHF. In DNA form, the CDR3 reads TGTGCCAGCAGTGAGGTCGGGGTTCAGCCCCAGCATTTT.

The DNA of the CDR3 is TGTGCCAGCAATTTGCCGACAGGGGCCGAACGGTACTCTGGGGCCAACGTCCTGACTTTC. Encoded protein: CASNLPTGAERYSGANVLTF. V usage is TRBV2 and J usage is TRBJ2-6, with 8 nucleotides matching TRBD1. CDR3 length: 20 residues. V was pared by 7 bases and J by 0 bases, with 17 bases of the junction left unmatched. The germline gives CDR1 SNHLY, CDR2 FYNNEI.

This CDR3 is CAISEDKRNYGYTF. CDR3 nucleotides: TGTGCCATCAGTGAGGATAAGAGAAACTATGGCTACACCTTC. The chain uses TRBV10-3 and TRBJ1-2; unclear D gene. CDR3 length: 14 residues. Germline CDR1 reads ENHRY; CDR2 reads SYGVKD. Trimming cost V 2 bases and J 2 bases, with 9 bases left between them.

The J gene is TRBJ2-7, the V gene TRBV19; TRBD2 matches at 12 bases. The junction had 4 bases not matched to a gene; V was cut back by 5 bases and J by 5 bases. CDR1 and CDR2 (germline): LNHDA, SQIVND (reference sequence). This CDR3 spans 14 amino acids. CDR3 residues: CASSPRLAGDEQYV. As DNA, the CDR3 is TGTGCCAGTAGTCCCAGACTAGCGGGAGACGAGCAGTACGTC.

This clonotype was seen only a few times. V is TRBV12-3 or TRBV12-4 and J is TRBJ1-5; D call uncertain. This CDR3 region has 15 residues. Trimming removed 3 bases at V and 2 bases at J, with 11 bases between. CDR3 protein: CASSFRAQGNQPQHF. Written as DNA, the CDR3 is TGTGCCAGCAGTTTTCGGGCCCAAGGCAATCAGCCCCAGCATTTT.